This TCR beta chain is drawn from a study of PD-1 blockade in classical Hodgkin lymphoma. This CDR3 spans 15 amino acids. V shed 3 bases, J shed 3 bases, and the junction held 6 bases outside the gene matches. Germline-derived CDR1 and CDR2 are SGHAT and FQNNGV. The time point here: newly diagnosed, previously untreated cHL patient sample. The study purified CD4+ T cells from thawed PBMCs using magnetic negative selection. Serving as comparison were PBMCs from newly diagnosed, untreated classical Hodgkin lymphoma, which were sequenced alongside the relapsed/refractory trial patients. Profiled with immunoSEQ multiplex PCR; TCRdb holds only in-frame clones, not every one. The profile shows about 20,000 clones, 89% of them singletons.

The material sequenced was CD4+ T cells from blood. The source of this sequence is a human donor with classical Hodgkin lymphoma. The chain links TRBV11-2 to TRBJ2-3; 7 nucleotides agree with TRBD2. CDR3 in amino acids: CASSLTSRPTDTQYF. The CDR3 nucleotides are TGTGCCAGCAGCTTGACTAGCCGGCCTACAGATACGCAGTATTTT.